A single sample gave rise to the 31 T cell receptor beta chains below, sequenced in a study of T-cell reconstitution after alpha-beta-depleted transplantation in children. TCRbeta library preparation incorporated unique molecular identifiers. MiXCR, run by TCRdb on the PCR reads, gives a single entry per CDR3 protein. The table shows 70,000 to 95,000 distinct CDR3 sequences, with more than 10% occurring only once. The sample here was PBMCs from the stem cell graft donor, taken from the stem cell graft. The source of these receptors is a human donor who donated a stem cell graft to a child with inherited bone marrow failure.

This clonotype has at least ten counts. The rearrangement joins TRBV10-3 to TRBJ1-1, with 8 bases that match TRBD1. The trim removed 6 bases at V and 4 bases at J, leaving 4 bases unmatched. Per germline, CDR1 ENHRY and CDR2 SYGVKD. This CDR3 is 13 amino acids long. The CDR3: CAISGQGGTEAFF. The CDR3, as DNA: TGTGCCATCAGCGGACAGGGAGGCACTGAAGCTTTCTTT.

This clonotype showed up just a few times. The chain is built from TRBV10-3 and TRBJ1-5, with no clear D. V lost 0 bases and J 6 bases, leaving 3 bases between the germline ends. Germline lookup yields CDR1 ENHRY and CDR2 SYGVKD. The CDR3 runs 12 residues. The CDR3 nucleotides read TGTGCCATCAGTGAGTCCGGTCAGCCCCAGCATTTT. This gives the protein CAISESGQPQHF.

This clonotype appeared a few times. V is TRBV14 and J is TRBJ2-5; a possible D gene is TRBD1 (7 bases). The CDR3 is 16 amino acids. Germline assignment: CDR1 SGHDN and CDR2 FVKESK. Trimming shortened V by 4 bases and J by 1 base, and 16 bases separated the two germline ends. For the CDR3, the DNA is TGTGCCAGCAGCCCTGCAGGGGGGCGACCCCAAGAGACCCAGTACTTC. Encoded protein: CASSPAGGRPQETQYF.

CDR3 protein: CASSLEAPGDEQYF. In DNA form, the CDR3 reads TGCGCCAGCAGCTTGGAGGCGCCAGGGGACGAGCAGTACTTC. The V and J genes are TRBV5-1 and TRBJ2-7; D might be TRBD1 (6 bases). V gave up 0 bases and J gave up 5 bases, with 12 bases separating them. Germline-derived CDR1 and CDR2 are SGHRS and YFSETQ. The CDR3 extends over 14 amino acids. The entire variable domain, with the rest obtained from reference TRBV5-1 and TRBJ2-7, is as follows: KAGVTQTPRYLIKTRGQQVTLSCSPISGHRSVSWYQQTPGQGLQFLFEYFSETQRNKGNFPGRFSGRQFSNSRSEMNVSTLELGDSALYLCASSLEAPGDEQYFGPGTRLTVT.

In this sample, this clonotype turned up many times. V and J are TRBV12-3 or TRBV12-4 and TRBJ1-1; 7 bases are shared with TRBD1. J was trimmed by 4 bases and V by 7 bases; bases with no gene match: 9. The CDR3 spans 14 residues. Here the CDR3 reads CASINRDSGTEAFF. As DNA, the CDR3 is TGTGCCAGCATCAATCGGGACAGCGGCACTGAAGCTTTCTTT.

The sample holds many counts of this clonotype. The V gene is TRBV7-8, the J gene TRBJ2-2; D call uncertain. In germline, CDR1 is SGHVS, CDR2 FQNEAQ. Trimming stripped 2 bases from V and 4 bases from J, with 2 bases between. The CDR3 length is 12 residues. This chain's CDR3 is CASSLFTGELFF. The CDR3, as DNA: TGTGCCAGCAGCTTATTCACCGGGGAGCTGTTTTTT. Using reference TRBV7-8 and TRBJ2-2 for the parts outside the CDR3, the full variable domain is GAGVSQSPRYKVAKRGQDVALRCDPISGHVSLFWYQQALGQGPEFLTYFQNEAQLDKSGLPSDRFFAERPEGSVSTLKIQRTQQEDSAVYLCASSLFTGELFFGEGSRLTVL.

This clonotype was counted at least ten times. The chain recombines TRBV20-1 with TRBJ2-1, with TRBD2 identical over 8 bases. CDR1 is DFQATT, CDR2 SNEGSKA, per germline (reference sequence). This CDR3 has 13 residues. Germline trimming cut 5 bases from V and 10 bases from J; bases unmatched to any gene: 10. CDR3 bases: TGCAGTGCTTTTCCCGGGGGGGGGCTCGAGCAGTTCTTC. Protein: CSAFPGGGLEQFF.

This clonotype has ten or more counts. V is TRBV5-1 and J is TRBJ2-3; D is possibly TRBD1 (5 bases). The CDR3 consists of 14 residues. Trimming took off 0 bases at V and 3 bases at J, with 8 bases between the two ends. Germline assignment: CDR1 SGHRS and CDR2 YFSETQ. In nucleotides, the CDR3 is TGCGCCAGCAGCTTGGCCCCAGGGACAGATACGCAGTATTTT. It specifies CASSLAPGTDTQYF.

This clonotype was seen repeatedly, ten times or more. The rearrangement uses TRBV24-1 and TRBJ2-7, with a weak D call TRBD1 (5 bases). The CDR3 has 15 amino acids. Germline V gene sequence: CDR1 KGHDR, CDR2 SFDVKD. V lost 2 bases to trimming and J lost 5 bases, with 15 bases between them. DNA of the CDR3: TGTGCCACCAGTGATTCCCGAAGGGGTACCCACGAGCAGTACTTC. Translation: CATSDSRRGTHEQYF.

This clonotype was recorded many times. V is TRBV11-2 and J is TRBJ1-1, with D uncertain. Between the trimmed V and J ends, which lost 5 bases and 8 bases, there was a span of 15 bases. CDR3 length equals 13 residues. Germline V gene data show CDR1 as SGHAT and CDR2 as FQNNGV. CDR3 protein: CASSPVPRKEAFF. The CDR3 nucleotides are TGTGCCAGCAGCCCAGTCCCTCGTAAGGAAGCTTTCTTT.

This clonotype was found many times. The V call is TRBV12-3 or TRBV12-4, the J call TRBJ1-4, with a weak D call TRBD1 (6 bases). The CDR3 contains 13 residues. V dropped 4 bases and J dropped 8 bases, with 11 bases sitting between them. The CDR3 DNA follows: TGTGCCAGCAGTTACTACGGGGGCGAAAAACTGTTTTTT. Translating gives CASSYYGGEKLFF.

This clonotype occurred many times. The chain joins TRBV20-1 to TRBJ2-7; 12 bases map to TRBD2. The junction had 9 bases not matched to a gene; V was cut back by 6 bases and J by 3 bases. Germline V gene data show CDR1 as DFQATT and CDR2 as SNEGSKA (reference sequence). CDR3 length: 15 residues. The CDR3 DNA reads as TGCAGTGCACCGGCTAGCGGGAGGGGTGGCTACGAGCAGTACTTC. As protein: CSAPASGRGGYEQYF.

This clonotype was recorded at least ten times. The V call is TRBV9, the J call TRBJ2-5, with TRBD2 matching 8 bases. The CDR3 is 15 residues long. Germline values: CDR1 SGDLS, CDR2 YYNGEE. V shed 0 bases and J 5 bases; nucleotides not matched to a gene: 6. The CDR3 DNA sequence: TGTGCCAGCAGCGTAGGACGGGGGGGCGTCGAGACCCAGTACTTC. Protein product: CASSVGRGGVETQYF.

This clonotype was recorded at least ten times. V gene TRBV7-9 combines with J gene TRBJ1-1, with D perhaps TRBD1 (5 bases). V lost 7 bases to trimming and J lost 6 bases, with 12 bases between them. CDR1 is SEHNR, CDR2 FQNEAQ, per germline (reference sequence). The CDR3 consists of 12 residues. As DNA, the CDR3 is TGTGCCAGCACTGGCAGGGACCCTGAAGCTTTCTTT. Translated: CASTGRDPEAFF. The full variable domain, with the rest looked up from reference TRBV7-9 and TRBJ1-1, is DTGVSQNPRHKITKRGQNVTFRCDPISEHNRLYWYRQTLGQGPEFLTYFQNEAQLEKSRLLSDRFSAERPKGSFSTLEIQRTEQGDSAMYLCASTGRDPEAFFGQGTRLTVV.

This clonotype has ten or more counts. V gene TRBV7-2 combines with J gene TRBJ2-7, with TRBD2 matching over 13 bases. Germline lookup yields CDR1 SGHTA and CDR2 FQGNSA. The CDR3 is 13 residues long. J gave up 5 bases and V 6 bases, and 1 base lay outside the gene matches. CDR3 DNA sequence: TGTGCCAGCAGGACTAGCGGGAGGAACGAGCAGTACTTC. It encodes CASRTSGRNEQYF.

This clonotype was recorded many times. V and J are TRBV7-8 and TRBJ2-1, with D tentatively TRBD1 (7 bases). In germline, CDR1 is SGHVS, CDR2 FQNEAQ. V lost 7 bases and J 4 bases, leaving 11 bases between the germline ends. The CDR3 is made up of 13 amino acids. The CDR3 DNA sequence: TGTGCCAGCACGGCGGGACAGTACAATGAGCAGTTCTTC. Translated: CASTAGQYNEQFF.

Ten or more counts support this clonotype. The chain has TRBV6-5 and TRBJ2-7; 9 bases are shared with TRBD1. Germline V lookup: CDR1 MNHEY, CDR2 SVGAGI. The CDR3 contains 16 residues. After removal of 0 bases from V and 3 bases from J, the junction contained 6 bases not matched to a gene. The CDR3 region has the DNA TGTGCCAGCAGTTACTCGAGTAACAGGGGGCTCTACGAGCAGTACTTC. It is translated as CASSYSSNRGLYEQYF.

This chain uses TRBV18 with TRBJ2-7, with D maybe TRBD2 (5 bases). This CDR3 has 14 residues. Germline V gene data show CDR1 as KGHSH and CDR2 as LQKENI. V was pared by 5 bases and J by 1 base, with 12 bases between. CDR3 sequence reads: CASSAAGPSYEQYF. In nucleotides, the CDR3 is TGTGCCAGCTCAGCGGCGGGTCCGTCCTACGAGCAGTACTTC.

This clonotype was seen ten or more times. The rearrangement links TRBV20-1 to TRBJ2-3; TRBD2 agrees at 8 bases. CDR1 DFQATT and CDR2 SNEGSKA come from the germline V gene (reference sequence). CDR3 length: 14 amino acids. The trim removed 6 bases at V and 1 base at J, leaving 6 bases unmatched. The CDR3 nucleotides read TGCAGTGCGGAAGCGGGAGTCGGCACAGATACGCAGTATTTT. This sequence encodes CSAEAGVGTDTQYF.

This chain uses TRBV28 with TRBJ1-6; D remains ambiguous. The V end was cut by 2 bases, the J end by 4 bases, with 6 bases between. This CDR3 has 14 amino acids. Germline V gene lookup returns CDR1 MDHEN and CDR2 SYDVKM. The CDR3 protein is CASSLQGYNSPLHF. The CDR3 coding sequence is TGTGCCAGCAGTTTACAAGGATATAATTCACCCCTCCACTTT.

In its sample, this clonotype was seen many times. The chain couples TRBV20-1 to TRBJ1-4; 7 bases are shared with TRBD1. Germline V CDR1 and CDR2: DFQATT, SNEGSKA (reference sequence). The CDR3 sequence is 15 residues long. The V segment lost 0 bases and the J segment 3 bases; nucleotides outside the gene matches: 4. The CDR3 DNA reads as TGCAGTGCTAGAGAACCGGGACAGCCTAATGAAAAACTGTTTTTT. Translating it yields CSAREPGQPNEKLFF.

CDR3 nucleotides: TGTGCCAGCAGTTTGACAGGGGGCGACCAAGAGACCCAGTACTTC. This codes for CASSLTGGDQETQYF. The chain carries TRBV28 and TRBJ2-5; TRBD1 aligns across 10 bases. V dropped 3 bases and J dropped 0; count of bases not matched to a gene: 1. Germline V gene lookup returns CDR1 MDHEN and CDR2 SYDVKM. The CDR3 spans 15 residues.

This clonotype was recorded many times. The chain links TRBV6-5 to TRBJ1-1; D gene uncertain. V was trimmed by 6 bases and J by 0 bases, leaving 11 bases between them. Germline V gene lookup returns CDR1 MNHEY and CDR2 SVGAGI. This CDR3 has 14 amino acids. The CDR3 nucleotides are TGTGCCAGCAGAAAACAGAACATGAACACTGAAGCTTTCTTT. Residues: CASRKQNMNTEAFF.

The chain carries TRBV28 and TRBJ2-3; 7 bases match TRBD1. The junction had 7 bases not matched to a gene; V was cut back by 7 bases and J by 6 bases. CDR1 MDHEN and CDR2 SYDVKM come from the germline V gene. The CDR3 consists of 13 residues. In DNA form, the CDR3 reads TGTGCCAGCATCAAGACAGGGATCGATACGCAGTATTTT. This translates into CASIKTGIDTQYF.

This clonotype has a count of ten or more. V gene TRBV7-3 combines with J gene TRBJ1-1; no firm D call. The CDR3 consists of 14 residues. V gave up 1 base and J gave up 5 bases, with 11 bases separating them. Germline CDR1 and CDR2: SGHTA and FQGTGA. For the CDR3, the DNA is TGTGCCAGCAGCTTAAGGAGGGAGGGAACTGAAGCTTTCTTT. Translated, it gives CASSLRREGTEAFF. Based on the CDR3 plus reference TRBV7-3 and TRBJ1-1, the full variable domain is GAGVSQTPSNKVTEKGKYVELRCDPISGHTALYWYRQSLGQGPEFLIYFQGTGAADDSGLPNDRFFAVRPEGSVSTLKIQRTERGDSAVYLCASSLRREGTEAFFGQGTRLTVV.

The table lists this clonotype with many counts. The chain uses TRBV6-5 and TRBJ2-1; D is perhaps TRBD2 (5 bases). V lost 0 bases and J 8 bases, leaving 17 bases between the germline ends. Germline CDR1 reads MNHEY; CDR2 reads SVGAGI. The CDR3 runs to 16 residues. This CDR3 is CASSYSLAPDTYEQFF. Here the CDR3 DNA reads TGTGCCAGCAGTTACTCCCTAGCACCCGACACCTATGAGCAGTTCTTC.

This clonotype was counted a few times. The CDR3 DNA is TGTGCCAGTACGTCTAGCGGGAGATTCAATGAGCAGTTCTTC. Protein sequence: CASTSSGRFNEQFF. V gene TRBV12-3 or TRBV12-4 combines with J gene TRBJ2-1; 10 bases align to TRBD2. CDR3 length: 14 residues. V lost 9 bases and J lost 6; bases outside the gene matches: 8.

V gene TRBV20-1 combines with J gene TRBJ2-2; D may correspond to TRBD1 or TRBD2 (5 bases each). Germline-derived CDR1 and CDR2 are DFQATT and SNEGSKA (reference sequence). CDR3 length: 15 amino acids. V was cut by 2 bases and J by 4 bases, with 14 bases left in between. The CDR3 nucleotides are TGCAGTGCTAGACATGCGGCCGGGGCCACCGGGGAGCTGTTTTTT. Translation gives CSARHAAGATGELFF.

This clonotype has ten or more counts. The V and J genes are TRBV5-1 and TRBJ2-1; TRBD2 matches 12 bases. J lost 6 bases, V lost 3 bases, and 4 bases had no gene match. The CDR3 loop spans 15 amino acids. Germline V gene lookup returns CDR1 SGHRS and CDR2 YFSETQ. CDR3 protein: CASSYPTSGGNEQFF. DNA of the CDR3: TGCGCCAGCAGCTACCCGACTAGCGGGGGCAATGAGCAGTTCTTC.

This chain connects TRBV5-1 to TRBJ2-6, with 7 bases lining up with TRBD2. This CDR3 region has 18 residues. The germline V gene has CDR1 SGHRS and CDR2 YFSETQ. J was trimmed by 0 bases and V by 2 bases; bases with no gene match: 8. In DNA form, the CDR3 reads TGCGCCAGCAGCTTACGGGGGGACGGTTACTCTGGGGCCAACGTCCTGACTTTC. Protein sequence: CASSLRGDGYSGANVLTF.

In its sample, this clonotype was seen many times. The chain carries TRBV2 and TRBJ2-7; maybe TRBD1 (6 bases). The germline V gene encodes CDR1 SNHLY and CDR2 FYNNEI. V was trimmed by 4 bases and J by 3 bases, leaving 13 bases between them. The CDR3 has 14 amino acids. The CDR3 sequence: CASSGQGLGYEQYF. DNA of the CDR3: TGTGCCAGCAGTGGTCAGGGGCTCGGCTACGAGCAGTACTTC.